This TCR beta chain was profiled in a study of OX40 agonist ivuxolimab in advanced cancers. Study-wide context: The drug used for patients, ivuxolimab, was an agonistic anti-OX40 (CD134) antibody.

The germline V gene has CDR1 DFQATT and CDR2 SNEGSKA (reference sequence). V shed 5 bases and J shed 8 bases, with 12 bases lying between them. CDR3 size: 11 residues. Worth noting for this clone: This specimen includes other DNA sequences encoding the same CDR3.

Repertoires were generated with immunoSEQ multiplex PCR, while TCRdb's copy carries only in-frame clones and drops some. The table records under 35,000 clones, approximately 80% of them present only once. The TCR originated in an adult with an advanced solid tumor such as melanoma, head and neck, liver or kidney cancer. This material consisted of CD4+ or CD8+ T cells sorted from blood, taken in a trial of the OX40 agonist ivuxolimab. The chain combines TRBV20-1 with TRBJ1-2; D gene unclear. This CDR3 is CSAADEGGYTF. CDR3 bases: TGCAGTGCTGCGGATGAGGGCGGCTACACCTTC.